A single sample gave rise to the 22 T cell receptor beta chains below, sequenced in a study of OX40 agonist ivuxolimab in advanced cancers. Sequencing used immunoSEQ multiplex PCR; TCRdb keeps in-frame clones, though not all of them. The table includes about 26,000 clones, 76% detected once. Sequenced here: CD4+ or CD8+ T cells sorted from blood, sampled in a trial of the OX40 agonist ivuxolimab. The receptors come from an adult with an advanced solid tumor such as melanoma, head and neck, liver or kidney cancer.

The chain has TRBV2 and TRBJ1-2; possibly TRBD1 for D (5 bases). CDR1 is SNHLY, CDR2 FYNNEI, per germline. The CDR3 has 13 residues. V was clipped by 3 bases and J by 7 bases, with 12 bases between them. The CDR3 is CASSDGQGVGYTF. The DNA for the CDR3 is TGTGCCAGCAGTGATGGACAAGGGGTTGGCTACACCTTC.

The chain employs TRBV15 and TRBJ2-7; 9 bases are a match to TRBD1. Unmatched junction bases numbered 8, after V lost 5 bases and J lost 3 bases. The CDR3 spans 15 residues. Germline CDR1 and CDR2: LNHNV and YYDKDF (reference sequence). The CDR3 spells CATSYEQGANYEQYF. The CDR3 region has the DNA TGTGCCACCAGCTATGAACAGGGGGCCAACTACGAGCAGTACTTC.

The chain recombines TRBV6-6 with TRBJ1-1, with D possibly matching TRBD1 (5 bases). Germline assignment: CDR1 MNHNY and CDR2 SVGAGI (reference sequence). CDR3 size: 12 residues. Deletions cut 8 bases from V and 7 bases from J, with 14 bases between. The chain's CDR3 is CASGEGTDEAFF. CDR3 nucleotide sequence: TGTGCCAGCGGCGAAGGGACGGATGAAGCTTTCTTT.

Points on this clone: Compared with germline, one end of the junction differs, possibly owing to a read error. The rearrangement joins TRBV7-7 to TRBJ2-3, with TRBD2 identical over 7 bases. Germline V gives CDR1 SSHAT, CDR2 FNYEAQ (reference sequence). CDR3 length: 14 residues. The CDR3 loop is CASSLTSDTDTQYF. The DNA of the CDR3 is TGTGCTAGCAGCTTAACTAGCGACACAGATACGCAGTATTTT.

This clone has only a few counts. The chain links TRBV7-8 to TRBJ2-2, with D unclear. This CDR3 has 17 amino acids. V lost 5 bases and J 4 bases, leaving 20 bases between the germline ends. In germline, CDR1 is SGHVS, CDR2 FQNEAQ. In DNA form, the CDR3 reads TGTGCCAGCAGCCAAAACCCCCGCGACATAATCACCGGGGAGCTGTTTTTT. This encodes CASSQNPRDIITGELFF.

The CDR3 loop reads CASSLELGDSPLHF. The DNA of the CDR3 is TGTGCCAGCAGCTTAGAATTGGGGGATTCACCCCTCCACTTT. This sequence joins TRBV7-2 and TRBJ1-6, with D perhaps matching TRBD1 (5 bases). Between the trimmed V and J ends, which lost 1 base and 8 bases, there was a span of 9 bases. The CDR3 covers 14 residues. Per the germline V gene, CDR1 is SGHTA and CDR2 is FQGNSA.

The chain joins TRBV6-1 to TRBJ1-2; TRBD1 might be the D (5 bases). The CDR3 has 15 amino acids. Trimming pared 0 bases from V and 1 base from J, leaving 9 bases between. Per germline, CDR1 MNHNS and CDR2 SASEGT. The CDR3 reads CASSEASGHNYGYTF. CDR3 bases: TGTGCCAGCAGTGAAGCTTCCGGACATAACTATGGCTACACCTTC.

About this clone: Other nucleotide sequences from this sample produce the same CDR3. V gene TRBV4-1 combines with J gene TRBJ1-1; D uncertain. The CDR3 is 17 residues long. The germline V gene encodes CDR1 MGHRA and CDR2 YSYEKL. V was cut by 3 bases and J by 3 bases, with 20 bases left in between. For the CDR3, the DNA is TGCGCCAGCAGCCACGTCAATTTGGGGTTCGATTACACTGAAGCTTTCTTT. It yields the protein CASSHVNLGFDYTEAFF.

The rearrangement joins TRBV27 to TRBJ1-4; 8 bases match TRBD1. CDR1 MNHEY and CDR2 SMNVEV come from the germline V gene (reference sequence). The CDR3 is 14 residues long. V shed 5 bases, J shed 4 bases, and the junction held 3 bases outside the gene matches. The chain's CDR3 is CASSRTGFNEKLFF. The CDR3 nucleotides read TGTGCCAGCAGTCGGACAGGGTTTAATGAAAAACTGTTTTTT.

The J gene is TRBJ1-2, the V gene TRBV6-6; D gene ambiguous. The V end lost 0 bases, the J end lost 5 bases, and 13 bases lay between the germline ends. Germline V gene data show CDR1 as MNHNY and CDR2 as SVGAGI (reference sequence). The length of the CDR3 is 15 residues. The CDR3 bases are TGTGCCAGCAGTTACTCCCTGGACGGAGCATATGGCTACACCTTC. Encoded protein: CASSYSLDGAYGYTF.

The rearrangement uses TRBV11-3 and TRBJ2-2; D is possibly TRBD1 (5 bases). Trimming took off 10 bases at V and 0 bases at J, with 18 bases between the two ends. Germline V gene lookup returns CDR1 SGHNT and CDR2 YENEEA. The CDR3 covers 16 residues. CDR3 DNA: TGTGCCAACACCCTAGGGCTGGGGCCGAACACCGGGGAGCTGTTTTTT. Protein sequence: CANTLGLGPNTGELFF.

The chain is built from TRBV19 and TRBJ1-4; possibly TRBD1 for D (5 bases). Per germline, CDR1 LNHDA and CDR2 SQIVND (reference sequence). Trimming left V 1 base short and J 8 bases short, with 14 bases between. CDR3 length: 15 amino acids. CDR3 residues: CASSIVTGSREKLFF. In nucleotides, the CDR3 is TGTGCCAGTAGTATAGTCACAGGAAGTAGGGAAAAACTGTTTTTT.

The rearrangement joins TRBV7-2 to TRBJ1-1, with D possibly TRBD1 on 5 matching bases. There are 16 residues in the CDR3. The germline V gene has CDR1 SGHTA and CDR2 FQGNSA. Trimming took off 5 bases at V and 8 bases at J, with 24 bases between the two ends. CDR3 in DNA: TGTGCCAGCAGCCCGCGGGGCAGGGAACGTCCGACGGAAGCTTTCTTT. Translation gives CASSPRGRERPTEAFF.

The V call is TRBV6-4, the J call TRBJ1-6; D not certain. Germline V gene sequence: CDR1 MRHNA, CDR2 SNTAGT. There are 15 residues in the CDR3. The V and J ends lost 6 bases and 6 bases respectively, with 15 bases between them. The CDR3 coding sequence is TGTGCCAGCAGGAGCCAATATACGAGTAATTCACCCCTCCACTTT. Its protein is CASRSQYTSNSPLHF.

The J gene is TRBJ1-1, the V gene TRBV27; D remains unclear. CDR1 and CDR2 (germline): MNHEY, SMNVEV (reference sequence). Trimming took off 3 bases at V and 1 base at J, with 12 bases between the two ends. The CDR3 totals 15 residues. The CDR3 region is CASSFEASRNTEAFF. CDR3 nucleotide sequence: TGTGCCAGCAGTTTCGAAGCCTCAAGGAACACTGAAGCTTTCTTT.

By its share, this clone is medium-sized. The rearrangement links TRBV11-2 to TRBJ2-7, with 14 bases matching TRBD2. Germline lookup yields CDR1 SGHAT and CDR2 FQNNGV. This CDR3 has 17 amino acids. The V and J ends lost 4 bases and 2 bases, in that order; junction bases with no gene match: 7. The CDR3 protein is CASSSRLAGGPTYEQYF. CDR3 nucleotide sequence: TGTGCCAGCAGCTCGAGACTAGCGGGGGGGCCGACCTACGAGCAGTACTTC.

This clone appeared a single time. The rearrangement links TRBV5-1 to TRBJ1-6, with a tentative D call TRBD1 (6 bases). Germline assignment: CDR1 SGHRS and CDR2 YFSETQ. V lost 5 bases and J 6 bases, leaving 18 bases between the germline ends. The CDR3 extends over 16 amino acids. The CDR3 sequence is CASRRDYGQINSPLHF. CDR3 in DNA: TGCGCCAGCAGAAGGGACTATGGACAGATTAATTCACCCCTCCACTTT.

The chain employs TRBV7-9 and TRBJ2-5; D remains unclear. CDR3 length: 14 residues. V was pared by 0 bases and J by 5 bases, with 10 bases between. CDR1 is SEHNR, CDR2 FQNEAQ, per germline (reference sequence). The CDR3 region has the DNA TGTGCCAGCAGCTTAGCCAGTGGCTGGGAGACCCAGTACTTC. Translation: CASSLASGWETQYF.

This chain connects TRBV2 to TRBJ1-6; no clear D gene. Germline CDR1 reads SNHLY; CDR2 reads FYNNEI. The V gene lost 1 base and the J gene lost 7 bases, with 5 bases spanning the gap. This CDR3 contains 13 residues. This chain's CDR3 is CASSEVANSPLHF. The CDR3, as DNA: TGTGCCAGCAGTGAAGTTGCCAATTCACCCCTCCACTTT.

The chain has TRBV6-1 and TRBJ1-2, with TRBD1 matching over 7 bases. The germline CDR1 and CDR2 sequences are MNHNS and SASEGT. The CDR3 is 15 amino acids. J lost 2 bases, V lost 3 bases, and 6 bases had no gene match. The DNA of the CDR3 is TGTGCCAGCAGTGACATGACAGGGCCAAACTATGGCTACACCTTC. It yields the protein CASSDMTGPNYGYTF.

The chain links TRBV5-1 to TRBJ1-5; D is undetermined. This CDR3 region has 15 residues. Trimming cost V 4 bases and J 4 bases, with 15 bases left between them. CDR1 and CDR2 from the germline V gene are SGHRS and YFSETQ. The CDR3: CASSLDAAENQPQHF. For the CDR3, the DNA is TGCGCCAGCAGCCTCGATGCGGCAGAGAATCAGCCCCAGCATTTT.

This chain uses TRBV28 with TRBJ1-6, with D unclear. The length of the CDR3 is 13 residues. Germline V gives CDR1 MDHEN, CDR2 SYDVKM. The V and J ends lost 7 bases and 4 bases respectively, with 8 bases between them. The CDR3, as DNA: TGTGCCAGCATAATGGCGTATAATTCACCCCTCCACTTT. This sequence encodes CASIMAYNSPLHF.